The 2 T cell receptor beta chains in this list originate from one sample, sequenced in a study of early T cells in non-severe SARS-CoV-2 infection. TCRdb used MiXCR to reprocess the 5' RACE reads, holding one entry per CDR3 protein. Found here are about 87,000 distinct CDR3 sequences, around 13% of them singletons; the top ten hold 5% to 7%. Sequences were obtained from whole blood. Receptors were obtained from an adult who was a healthcare worker with PCR-confirmed SARS-CoV-2 infection or an uninfected control (not recorded which).

This clonotype was counted a few times. This chain joins TRBV3-1 and TRBJ2-7; tentative D call: TRBD2 (5 bases). Germline V gives CDR1 LGHDT, CDR2 YNNKEL (reference sequence). The CDR3 extends over 14 amino acids. V was trimmed by 4 bases and J by 2 bases, leaving 12 bases between them. The CDR3 DNA sequence: TGTGCCAGCAGCCCGACTAAAGTTCCCTACGAGCAGTACTTC. It translates to CASSPTKVPYEQYF.

V gene TRBV10-2 combines with J gene TRBJ2-7; D is possibly TRBD1 (6 bases). CDR1 and CDR2 from the germline V gene are WSHSY and SAAADI. The ends were cut back, 7 bases at V and 2 bases at J, with 21 bases in the middle. This CDR3 spans 16 amino acids. The CDR3 protein is CASKANTGHRAYEQYF. CDR3 in DNA: TGCGCCAGCAAAGCGAACACCGGCCACAGGGCCTACGAGCAGTACTTC.